This TCR beta chain originates from a study of cytomegalovirus exposure and HLA in healthy donors. Researchers ran the PCR with 60 Vbeta and 13 Jbeta primers. Clones were sequenced by immunoSEQ multiplex PCR, and TCRdb holds only the in-frame ones, with some missing. This sample has about 170,000 clones, with more than 70% found just once. CDR3 size: 13 residues. V lost 6 bases and J lost 8, with 11 bases in between. Germline V CDR1 and CDR2: MNHEY, SVGAGI. The chain links TRBV6-5 to TRBJ1-6; D gene uncertain. The receptor was isolated from a woman in her forties or fifties in good health and CMV-seropositive. Material for sequencing was PBMCs. The CDR3 sequence: CASRARNDSPLHF. In nucleotides, the CDR3 is TGTGCCAGCAGGGCCAGAAATGATTCACCCCTCCACTTT.